This T cell receptor (beta chain) was obtained from a study of shared clonotypes between healthy human individuals. Study summary: Three plates each covered CD4 naive and memory; CD8 naive two, CD8 memory one.

TCRdb's table, derived via immunoSEQ multiplex PCR, lists solely in-frame clones and lacks some. The sample yields some 2,500,000 clones, about nine tenths seen once. Study-wide findings and caveats: Some naive CD4 clonotypes, 4% to 6%, turned up in common across four donors.

Turning to this clone: Its antigen is as yet unknown.

The V and J ends lost 1 base and 6 bases, in that order; junction bases with no gene match: 10. Germline loops: CDR1 SGHTA, CDR2 FQGNSA. CDR3 length equals 18 residues. The rearrangement links TRBV7-2 to TRBJ2-1; 12 nucleotides line up with TRBD2. The receptor was derived from a man aged 18 to 30 in good health. Some clones in this sample may be carry-over from other donors' samples. Sequencing was done on a sample of naive CD4+ T cells from PBMCs. Noted subset: CD45RA+ positively selected. The CDR3 DNA reads as TGTGCCAGCAGCTTAGACCCTCGACTAGCGGGAGCAACCAATGAGCAGTTCTTC. It yields the protein CASSLDPRLAGATNEQFF.